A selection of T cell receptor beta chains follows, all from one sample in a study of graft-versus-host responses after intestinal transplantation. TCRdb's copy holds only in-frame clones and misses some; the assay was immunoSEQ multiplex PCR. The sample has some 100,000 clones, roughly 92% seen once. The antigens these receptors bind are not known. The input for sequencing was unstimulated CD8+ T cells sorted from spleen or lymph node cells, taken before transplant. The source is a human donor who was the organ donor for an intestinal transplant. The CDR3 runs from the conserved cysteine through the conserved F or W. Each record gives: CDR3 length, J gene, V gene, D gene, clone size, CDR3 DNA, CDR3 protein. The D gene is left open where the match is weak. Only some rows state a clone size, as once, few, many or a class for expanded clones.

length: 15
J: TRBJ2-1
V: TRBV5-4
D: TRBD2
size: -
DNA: TGTGCCAGCAGCGTGCGGGGGAGCTCCTACAATGAGCAGTTCTTC
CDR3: CASSVRGSSYNEQFF

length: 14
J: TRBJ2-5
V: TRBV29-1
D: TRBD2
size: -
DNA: TGCAGCGTTGAAAAGCTAGCGGGAGATGAGACCCAGTACTTC
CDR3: CSVEKLAGDETQYF

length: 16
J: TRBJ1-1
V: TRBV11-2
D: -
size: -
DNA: TGTGCCAGCAGCTGGCCCGACACACAGATGAACACTGAAGCTTTCTTT
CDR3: CASSWPDTQMNTEAFF

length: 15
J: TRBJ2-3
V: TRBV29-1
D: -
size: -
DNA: TGCAGCGTTGGGGTGGCGGATATTCTCACAGATACGCAGTATTTT
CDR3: CSVGVADILTDTQYF

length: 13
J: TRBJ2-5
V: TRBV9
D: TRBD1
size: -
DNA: TGTGCCAGCAAAGACAGGGGGCGGGAGACCCAGTACTTC
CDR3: CASKDRGRETQYF

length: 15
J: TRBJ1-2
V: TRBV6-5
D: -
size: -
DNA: TGTGCCAGCAGTTACTCGCAGGGCCTTAACTATGGCTACACCTTC
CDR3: CASSYSQGLNYGYTF

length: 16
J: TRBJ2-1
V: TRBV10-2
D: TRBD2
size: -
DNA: TGCGCCAGCAGGGTCGGACTAGCGGGAATCAACAATGAGCAGTTCTTC
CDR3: CASRVGLAGINNEQFF

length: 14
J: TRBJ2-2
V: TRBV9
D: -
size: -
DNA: TGTGCCAGCAGCGTAGCGCGGGCCGGTGGGGAGCTGTTTTTT
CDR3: CASSVARAGGELFF

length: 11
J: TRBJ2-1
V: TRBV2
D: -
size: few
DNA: TGTGCCAGCAGTGTCACCCAGGATCTGTTCTTC
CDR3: CASSVTQDLFF

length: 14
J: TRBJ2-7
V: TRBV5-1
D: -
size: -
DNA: TGCGCCAGCAGCTCCGCCGGGGTTGCCTACGAGCAGTACTTC
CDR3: CASSSAGVAYEQYF

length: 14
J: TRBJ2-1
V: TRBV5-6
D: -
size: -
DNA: TGTGCCAGCAGCGGAGGACTGCCCGATAATGAGCAGTTCTTC
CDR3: CASSGGLPDNEQFF

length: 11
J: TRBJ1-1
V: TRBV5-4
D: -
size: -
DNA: TGTGCCGGGAGGGGTTCCACTGAAGCTTTCTTT
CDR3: CAGRGSTEAFF

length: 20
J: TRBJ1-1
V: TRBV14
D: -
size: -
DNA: TGTGCCAGCAGCCAAGCGGAAGTAGGCTCAGGGGCGGCGGGTAACACTGAAGCTTTCTTT
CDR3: CASSQAEVGSGAAGNTEAFF

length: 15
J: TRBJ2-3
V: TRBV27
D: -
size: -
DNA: TGTGCCAGCAGTTTGACTGACAGTTCCACAGATACGCAGTATTTT
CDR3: CASSLTDSSTDTQYF

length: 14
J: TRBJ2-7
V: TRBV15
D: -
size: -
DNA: TGTGCCACCAGCACCGGTCTAAGCTCCTACGAGCAGTACTTC
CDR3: CATSTGLSSYEQYF

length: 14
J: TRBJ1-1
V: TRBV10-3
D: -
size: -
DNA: TGTGCCACCTTGAGCGGGGGCTGGGGCACTGAAGCTTTCTTT
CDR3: CATLSGGWGTEAFF

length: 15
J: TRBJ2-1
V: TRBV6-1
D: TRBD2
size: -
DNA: TGTGCCAGCAGGAAACTAGCGGGGGGGTACAATGAGCAGTTCTTC
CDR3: CASRKLAGGYNEQFF

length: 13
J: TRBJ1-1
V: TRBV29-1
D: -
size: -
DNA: TGCAGCGTTATCGGGGAGGAGGGCACTGAAGCTTTCTTT
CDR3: CSVIGEEGTEAFF

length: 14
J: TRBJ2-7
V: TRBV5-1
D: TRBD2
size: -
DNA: TGCGCCAGCAGCTACGGGGGGGAAGTCTACGAGCAGTACTTC
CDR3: CASSYGGEVYEQYF

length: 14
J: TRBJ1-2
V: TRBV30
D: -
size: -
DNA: TGTGCCTGGAGTTTAGGGGCCTCATCCTATGGCTACACCTTC
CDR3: CAWSLGASSYGYTF

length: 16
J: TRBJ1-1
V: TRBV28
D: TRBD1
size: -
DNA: TGTGCCAGCAGTTTCAGGGACAGTAACTTGAACACTGAAGCTTTCTTT
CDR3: CASSFRDSNLNTEAFF

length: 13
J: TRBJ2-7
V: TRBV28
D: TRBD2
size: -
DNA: TGTGCCAGCAGTCCGGGACTAGCATCCGAGCAGTACTTC
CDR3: CASSPGLASEQYF